Shown below are 17 T cell receptor beta chains from a single sample sequenced in a study of identical twins. MiXCR was run by TCRdb on the 5' RACE reads, yielding one entry per CDR3 protein. The sample lists 650,000 to 800,000 distinct CDR3 sequences; 8.5% to 9% were seen once. This sample also appeared in a second study, on yellow fever vaccine responses in identical twins.

The sample consisted of PBMCs. Receptors originate from a woman aged 18-29 years in good health.

This clonotype has more than one count but fewer than ten. The chain employs TRBV4-2 and TRBJ2-7; 8 positions agree with TRBD2. V lost 0 bases to trimming and J lost 0 bases; unmatched junction nucleotides: 19. The germline CDR1 and CDR2 sequences are LGHNA and YNFKEQ. The CDR3 has 21 amino acids. The CDR3, as DNA: TGTGCCAGCAGCCAAGAGGCATTACTGTCCGGGGGGGGAGGTCACTCCTACGAGCAGTACTTC. Its translation: CASSQEALLSGGGGHSYEQYF.

V and J are TRBV12-3 or TRBV12-4 and TRBJ1-2; TRBD1 agrees at 8 bases. After removal of 6 bases from V and 6 bases from J, the junction contained 12 bases not matched to a gene. The CDR3 extends over 15 amino acids. The CDR3: CASSPRSTGVNGYTF. CDR3 DNA sequence: TGTGCCAGCAGCCCCCGATCGACAGGGGTAAATGGCTACACCTTC.

The gene calls are TRBV7-8 and TRBJ2-7; no definite D call. Germline loops: CDR1 SGHVS, CDR2 FQNEAQ. The CDR3 runs 15 residues. With 2 bases removed from V and 0 bases from J, the gap between germline ends came to 11 bases. The CDR3 region has the DNA TGTGCCAGCAGCTTATTTACGGGCCCCTCCTACGAGCAGTACTTC. Protein sequence: CASSLFTGPSYEQYF.

This clonotype was detected a few times. J is TRBJ2-7 and V is TRBV7-9, with D perhaps matching TRBD2 (5 bases). Germline values: CDR1 SEHNR, CDR2 FQNEAQ (reference sequence). CDR3 size: 14 residues. V was cut by 1 base and J by 7 bases, with 14 bases left in between. CDR3 DNA: TGTGCCAGCAGCTTAGGATCGGCGGGCAGAGAGCAGTACTTC. It translates to CASSLGSAGREQYF.

This clonotype was seen many times. The chain uses TRBV20-1 and TRBJ2-5, with a possible D match to TRBD1 (5 bases). With 3 bases removed from V and 1 base from J, the gap between germline ends came to 15 bases. The CDR3 is 15 amino acids. Per the germline V gene, CDR1 is DFQATT and CDR2 is SNEGSKA (reference sequence). CDR3 amino acids: CSARVRQPFQETQYF. CDR3 coding DNA: TGCAGTGCTAGGGTTAGACAGCCTTTCCAAGAGACCCAGTACTTC.

This clonotype was recorded a few times. V is TRBV19 and J is TRBJ2-1, with 8 nucleotides matching TRBD1. Looked up from germline, CDR1 is LNHDA and CDR2 is SQIVND (reference sequence). The V segment lost 5 bases and the J segment 11 bases; nucleotides outside the gene matches: 8. The CDR3 length is 13 residues. Written as DNA, the CDR3 is TGTGCCAGTAGTCAGGGACAGGTGGTTAAGCAGTTCTTC. Its translation: CASSQGQVVKQFF.

The chain's CDR3 is CASSLIAGGGQETQYF. Written as DNA, the CDR3 is TGTGCCAGCAGCCTAATAGCGGGGGGTGGCCAAGAGACCCAGTACTTC. V is TRBV3-1 and J is TRBJ2-5; TRBD2 aligns across 10 bases. The germline V gene encodes CDR1 LGHDT and CDR2 YNNKEL (reference sequence). The CDR3 extends over 16 amino acids. The J segment lost 1 base and the V segment lost 4 bases, leaving 6 bases of the junction unmatched.

This clonotype was observed a few times. This chain joins TRBV9 and TRBJ2-7; TRBD1 matches 8 bases. This CDR3 is built from 15 residues. Trimming cost V 3 bases and J 5 bases; bases outside gene matches: 10. Germline V gene sequence: CDR1 SGDLS, CDR2 YYNGEE. CDR3 sequence (DNA): TGTGCCAGCAGCGGAGGTGGTGGACAGGGAAACGAGCAGTACTTC. Translating it yields CASSGGGGQGNEQYF.

This clonotype has a count of ten or more. The chain employs TRBV29-1 and TRBJ1-1; D may be TRBD1 (5 bases). This CDR3 has 12 amino acids. Germline CDR1 SQVTM, CDR2 ANQGSEA. V was clipped by 4 bases and J by 0 bases, with 6 bases between them. CDR3: CSVGGMNTEAFF. DNA of the CDR3: TGCAGCGTTGGGGGCATGAACACTGAAGCTTTCTTT.

The V gene is TRBV7-6, the J gene TRBJ2-7; D possibly corresponds to TRBD1 (6 bases). CDR3 size: 17 residues. Trimming removed 4 bases at V and 2 bases at J, with 21 bases between. Germline CDR1 is SGHVS and CDR2 is FNYEAQ. CDR3: CASSSRAENREPYEQYF. CDR3 bases: TGTGCCAGCAGCTCCCGAGCGGAAAACAGGGAGCCCTACGAGCAGTACTTC.

This clonotype was picked up many times. This chain uses TRBV12-5 with TRBJ2-2, with 12 bases lining up with TRBD1. V lost 4 bases, J lost 6 bases, and 6 bases stayed unmatched. CDR3 length: 16 residues. The V gene's germline CDR1 is LGHNT and CDR2 FRNRAP. The CDR3 loop reads CASGYGTGGHAGELFF. CDR3 DNA sequence: TGTGCTAGTGGTTACGGGACAGGGGGCCACGCCGGGGAGCTGTTTTTT. The entire variable domain, with the rest obtained from reference TRBV12-5 and TRBJ2-2, is as follows: DARVTQTPRHKVTEMGQEVTMRCQPILGHNTVFWYRQTMMQGLELLAYFRNRAPLDDSGMPKDRFSAEMPDATLATLKIQPSEPRDSAVYFCASGYGTGGHAGELFFGEGSRLTVL.

The V and J genes are TRBV11-2 and TRBJ2-3, with 14 nucleotides matching TRBD2. CDR3 length: 21 amino acids. Germline CDR1 is SGHAT and CDR2 is FQNNGV. J was trimmed by 3 bases and V by 5 bases; bases with no gene match: 19. The CDR3 is CASSPRQKTSGGARWTDTQYF. CDR3 bases: TGTGCCAGCAGCCCCCGCCAAAAGACTAGCGGGGGGGCGAGGTGGACAGATACGCAGTATTTT.

This clonotype was counted between two and nine times. V gene TRBV7-2 combines with J gene TRBJ2-2; 13 bases match TRBD2. Trimming took 5 bases from V and 7 from J; bases not matched to a gene: 4. CDR3 length: 15 amino acids. CDR1 is SGHTA, CDR2 FQGNSA, per germline. CDR3 in amino acids: CASSTSGRVIGELFF. CDR3 bases: TGTGCCAGCAGCACTAGCGGGAGGGTCATCGGGGAGCTGTTTTTT.

The V call is TRBV29-1, the J call TRBJ1-1, with TRBD1 matching over 9 bases. This CDR3 spans 15 amino acids. The germline CDR1 and CDR2 sequences are SQVTM and ANQGSEA. V lost 4 bases, J lost 0 bases, and 6 bases stayed unmatched. CDR3 residues: CSVAGTGTMNTEAFF. CDR3 nucleotide sequence: TGCAGCGTTGCGGGGACAGGGACCATGAACACTGAAGCTTTCTTT.

The J gene is TRBJ1-5, the V gene TRBV2; D gene ambiguous. The CDR3 totals 13 residues. V gave up 8 bases and J gave up 2 bases, with 10 bases separating them. Germline CDR1 is SNHLY and CDR2 is FYNNEI. In DNA form, the CDR3 reads TGTGCCAGCCAGGACGGACGCAATCAGCCCCAGCATTTT. Its translation is CASQDGRNQPQHF.

This clonotype was counted ten times or more. The chain uses TRBV9 and TRBJ2-7; D is ambiguous. V dropped 0 bases and J dropped 4 bases, with 14 bases sitting between them. The germline gives CDR1 SGDLS, CDR2 YYNGEE. The CDR3 has 15 amino acids. The CDR3 loop reads CASSVGRGLGYEQYF. Written as DNA, the CDR3 is TGTGCCAGCAGCGTAGGACGCGGTTTGGGTTACGAGCAGTACTTC. Together with reference TRBV9 and TRBJ2-7, the CDR3 gives the full variable domain: DSGVTQTPKHLITATGQRVTLRCSPRSGDLSVYWYQQSLDQGLQFLIQYYNGEERAKGNILERFSAQQFPDLHSELNLSSLELGDSALYFCASSVGRGLGYEQYFGPGTRLTVT.

The chain links TRBV7-2 to TRBJ2-5; 8 bases match TRBD2. Germline CDR1 reads SGHTA; CDR2 reads FQGNSA. The CDR3 covers 15 residues. Trimming cost V 5 bases and J 3 bases; bases outside gene matches: 8. DNA for the CDR3: TGTGCCAGCAGCCGGGGGGGCGCGGGAAAAGAGACCCAGTACTTC. Protein product: CASSRGGAGKETQYF.